The rows below give T cell receptor beta chains drawn from one sample of a study of cytomegalovirus exposure and HLA in healthy donors. Repertoires were generated with immunoSEQ multiplex PCR, while TCRdb's copy carries only in-frame clones and drops some. The sample has 100,000 to 150,000 clones; 17% are singletons. Specimen: PBMCs. The receptors were sampled from a female donor in good health and CMV-seropositive. Both conserved end residues are trimmed from each CDR3. Not all rows give a size; the values are once, few, many and, for expanded clones, a class.

-	TRBJ1-5	TRBV15	ATSREYGTGDKPQH
-	TRBJ2-7	TRBV28	ASSRRAMKGEY
-	TRBJ2-7	TRBV7-9	ASSSDRTYEQY
-	TRBJ2-2	TRBV5-1	ASSRLSINTGELF
few	TRBJ1-2	TRBV28	ASSVPTENYGYT
few	TRBJ2-1	TRBV12-2	ASRLEDQKNFRTFSYNEQF
-	TRBJ1-5	TRBV28	ASSLRPARSRNQPQH
few	TRBJ2-7	TRBV6-5	ASSYLYEQY
few	TRBJ1-5	TRBV6-6	ASSYLTGGQPQH
-	TRBJ2-7	TRBV7-2	ASSEAGQGAREQY